A selection of T cell receptor beta chains follows, all from one sample in a study of CD8+ T cells in alopecia areata. Sequenced by immunoSEQ multiplex PCR; TCRdb stores in-frame clones only, minus some. The table includes around 61,000 clones, approximately 43% detected once. The sequenced sample was CD8+ T cells sorted from blood, obtained at week 0. The source is a human donor with alopecia areata. CDR3s include the opening cysteine and the closing phenylalanine or tryptophan. A D gene is named only where the DNA matches it firmly. A clone size is listed for some rows: how often the clone was seen (once, few, many), or a class if it is expanded.

j_call,clone_size,v_call,d_call,cdr3_aa,cdr3_nt
TRBJ2-1,.,TRBV7-8,TRBD2,CASSPQRGSYNEQFF,TGTGCCAGCAGCCCACAGCGGGGCTCCTACAATGAGCAGTTCTTC
TRBJ1-5,few,TRBV27,.,CASSPRGEYQPQHF,TGTGCCAGCAGTCCGCGGGGGGAGTATCAGCCCCAGCATTTT
TRBJ2-7,few,TRBV4-1,TRBD1,CASSQTGDYEQYF,TGCGCCAGCAGCCAGACAGGGGACTACGAGCAGTACTTC
TRBJ1-5,.,TRBV27,.,CASSLGRDQPQHF,TGTGCCAGCAGTTTAGGCAGAGATCAGCCCCAGCATTTT
TRBJ2-7,.,TRBV10-3,TRBD2,CAISEGSGAAYEQYF,TGTGCCATCAGTGAAGGTAGCGGGGCAGCGTACGAGCAGTACTTC
TRBJ2-7,.,TRBV27,.,CASSIGRGAYEQYF,TGTGCCAGCAGTATCGGACGAGGGGCCTACGAGCAGTACTTC
TRBJ2-7,few,TRBV29-1,.,CSVYGQSYEQYF,TGCAGCGTCTACGGACAGTCCTACGAGCAGTACTTC
TRBJ1-6,.,TRBV27,TRBD1,CASRDRGGSYNSPLHF,TGTGCCAGCAGGGACAGGGGTGGCTCCTATAATTCACCCCTCCACTTT
TRBJ1-1,.,TRBV29-1,.,CSVEGRLIGGAFF,TGCAGCGTTGAGGGCCGCTTGATCGGTGGAGCTTTCTTT
TRBJ1-4,.,TRBV20-1,.,CSAGVYEKLFF,TGCAGTGCAGGAGTGTATGAAAAACTGTTTTTT
TRBJ2-1,.,TRBV6-6,TRBD2,CASSTTSGMDNEQFF,TGTGCCAGCAGTACGACTAGCGGGATGGACAATGAGCAGTTCTTC
TRBJ2-5,.,TRBV27,TRBD2,CASSFGGSQETQYF,TGTGCCAGCAGCTTCGGGGGGAGCCAAGAGACCCAGTACTTC
TRBJ2-1,few,TRBV12-5,.,CASGSYNEQFF,TGTGCTAGTGGTTCGTACAATGAGCAGTTCTTC
TRBJ2-3,.,TRBV29-1,.,CSVPTGTGTDTQYF,TGCAGCGTTCCCACCGGGACCGGCACAGATACGCAGTATTTT
TRBJ2-1,.,TRBV12-5,TRBD1,CASGSLGQGGGNEQFF,TGTGCTAGTGGTTCCCTCGGACAGGGCGGCGGCAATGAGCAGTTCTTC
TRBJ2-7,.,TRBV29-1,TRBD1,CSVRQGARYEQYF,TGCAGCGTGCGACAGGGGGCGCGATACGAGCAGTACTTC
TRBJ1-3,.,TRBV7-9,.,CASSLGLDVLGNTIYF,TGTGCCAGCAGCTTGGGACTAGACGTACTCGGAAACACCATATATTTT
TRBJ2-3,many,TRBV27,.,CASSWDDTDTQYF,TGTGCCAGCAGTTGGGACGACACAGATACGCAGTATTTT
TRBJ1-3,.,TRBV29-1,TRBD1,CSAGQGRNTIYF,TGCAGCGCGGGACAGGGGAGAAACACCATATATTTT
TRBJ2-5,.,TRBV5-1,TRBD1,CASSLVETGGGETQYF,TGCGCCAGCAGCTTGGTGGAGACAGGGGGCGGAGAGACCCAGTACTTC
TRBJ1-2,many,TRBV28,.,CASSRSTGYGYTF,TGTGCCAGCAGCCGAAGCACAGGCTATGGCTACACCTTC
TRBJ2-7,.,TRBV27,.,CASSLGDNEQYF,TGTGCCAGCAGTTTAGGGGATAACGAGCAGTACTTC
TRBJ1-1,few,TRBV7-2,.,CASSLTTTGLAAFF,TGTGCCAGCAGCCTGACAACAACCGGGTTAGCAGCTTTCTTT
TRBJ2-5,.,TRBV13,TRBD2,CASSRRGRDQETQYF,TGTGCCAGCAGCCGACGAGGGAGGGACCAAGAGACCCAGTACTTC
TRBJ2-5,once,TRBV7-2,TRBD2,CASSLTPSGTKETQYF,TGTGCCAGCAGCTTAACACCTAGCGGGACTAAAGAGACCCAGTACTTC
TRBJ2-1,.,TRBV10-3,TRBD2,CAISLGGRTAGNEQFF,TGTGCCATTTCCTTGGGCGGGAGGACCGCTGGCAATGAGCAGTTCTTC
TRBJ2-1,.,TRBV29-1,.,CSVGEWGDYNEQFF,TGCAGCGTCGGGGAGTGGGGGGATTACAATGAGCAGTTCTTC
TRBJ2-1,.,TRBV13,TRBD2,CASSPGLADEQFF,TGTGCCAGCAGCCCGGGACTAGCGGATGAGCAGTTCTTC
TRBJ1-2,.,TRBV9,.,CASSVEGTPYGYTF,TGTGCCAGCAGCGTAGAGGGGACTCCCTATGGCTACACCTTC
TRBJ2-5,.,TRBV25-1,.,CASSEYNTQETQYF,TGTGCCAGCAGTGAATACAACACCCAAGAGACCCAGTACTTC
TRBJ2-7,.,TRBV29-1,.,CSVERGAPYEQYF,TGCAGCGTTGAAAGGGGGGCCCCCTACGAGCAGTACTTC
TRBJ2-7,.,TRBV9,.,CASGGRNSYEQYF,TGTGCCAGTGGGGGACGGAACTCCTACGAGCAGTACTTC
TRBJ1-1,.,TRBV30,.,CAWSVPAGLNTEAFF,TGTGCCTGGAGTGTACCGGCGGGCTTGAACACTGAAGCTTTCTTT
TRBJ2-1,.,TRBV9,.,CASSVGLDDEQFF,TGTGCCAGCAGCGTAGGATTAGACGATGAGCAGTTCTTC
TRBJ2-3,few,TRBV30,TRBD1,CAWNRGVGADTQYF,TGTGCCTGGAACAGGGGGGTAGGCGCAGATACGCAGTATTTT